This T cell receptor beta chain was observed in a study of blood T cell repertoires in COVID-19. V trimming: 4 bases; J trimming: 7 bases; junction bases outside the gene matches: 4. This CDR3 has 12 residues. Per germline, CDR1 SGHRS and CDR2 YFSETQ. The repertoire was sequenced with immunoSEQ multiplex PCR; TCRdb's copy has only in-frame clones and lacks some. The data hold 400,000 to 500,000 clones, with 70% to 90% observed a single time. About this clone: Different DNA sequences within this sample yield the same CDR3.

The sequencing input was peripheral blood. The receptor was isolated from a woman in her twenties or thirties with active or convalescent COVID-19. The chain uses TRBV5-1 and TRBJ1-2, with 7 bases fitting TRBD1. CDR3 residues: CASSPDRAGYTF. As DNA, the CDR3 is TGCGCCAGCAGCCCCGACAGGGCTGGCTACACCTTC.